The 5 T cell receptor beta chains below were found in one sample sequenced in a study of early T cells in non-severe SARS-CoV-2 infection. TCRdb re-called the 5' RACE reads through MiXCR, storing one row per CDR3 protein. The data show more than 25,000 distinct CDR3 sequences, with 8.5% to 10% seen just once and approximately 13% held by the top ten. The sample comprised whole blood. Receptors originate from an adult who was a healthcare worker with PCR-confirmed SARS-CoV-2 infection or an uninfected control (not recorded which).

This clonotype was observed a handful of times. The rearrangement uses TRBV24-1 and TRBJ2-1; 7 bases line up with TRBD2. Germline assignment: CDR1 KGHDR and CDR2 SFDVKD. There are 18 residues in the CDR3. Trimming removed 3 bases from V and 8 bases from J; junction bases left unmatched: 18. The CDR3 DNA reads TGTGCCACCAGTGATCCAGCCTCCAGCGGGGACCTTTCGGATGAGCAGTTCTTC. Translating it yields CATSDPASSGDLSDEQFF.

The chain has TRBV5-5 and TRBJ1-4; TRBD1 agrees at 7 bases. The V and J ends lost 4 bases and 14 bases, in that order; junction bases with no gene match: 20. The CDR3 contains 16 residues. Germline CDR1 SGHKS, CDR2 YYEKEE (reference sequence). The CDR3 here is CASSTNVRDSSSGLFF. In DNA form, the CDR3 reads TGTGCCAGCAGCACTAACGTGAGGGACAGCTCCTCAGGGCTGTTTTTT.

This clonotype was counted at least ten times. At one end, the junction sequence differs from germline, possibly due to a read error. The chain recombines TRBV6-5 with TRBJ1-1; D not resolved. Germline values: CDR1 MNHEY, CDR2 SVGAGI. The CDR3 sequence is 14 residues long. The CDR3 nucleotides read TGTGCCAGCAGTTACTCGAATGTGGGTACTGAAGTTTTCTTT. It specifies CASSYSNVGTEVFF.

This clonotype was counted at least ten times. The chain recombines TRBV4-3 with TRBJ2-1, with D perhaps TRBD1 (5 bases). The germline V gene encodes CDR1 LGHNA and CDR2 YSLEER. The V end lost 1 base, the J end lost 6 bases, and 16 bases lay between the germline ends. CDR3 length: 16 amino acids. The CDR3 loop reads CASSQVSQGLANEQFF. CDR3 DNA: TGCGCCAGCAGCCAAGTCTCGCAGGGCCTCGCCAATGAGCAGTTCTTC.

V usage is TRBV10-3 and J usage is TRBJ1-1; the D is unclear. V shed 6 bases and J shed 3 bases, with 14 bases lying between them. Germline CDR1 reads ENHRY; CDR2 reads SYGVKD. The CDR3 is made up of 14 amino acids. As DNA, the CDR3 is TGTGCCATCAGCCAGAAGGGTGGCGACACTGAAGCTTTCTTT. Amino acid sequence: CAISQKGGDTEAFF.